The 25 T cell receptor beta chains listed next were all sequenced from one sample in a study of blood T cell repertoires in COVID-19. Profiled with immunoSEQ multiplex PCR; TCRdb holds only in-frame clones, not every one. The top ten hold less than 1% of the sample, which has about 290,000 clones, about nine tenths seen once. The sequenced sample consisted of peripheral blood. These receptors were collected from a woman aged 40 to 49 who had recovered from COVID-19.

This clone was counted once. The chain links TRBV30 to TRBJ2-5, with 11 bases fitting TRBD2. Germline V CDR1 and CDR2: GTSNPN, SVGIG (reference sequence). V trimming: 0 bases; J trimming: 2 bases; junction bases outside the gene matches: 17. The CDR3 covers 20 residues. The CDR3 spells CAWSVRLGLLAGVGQETQYF. CDR3 sequence (DNA): TGTGCCTGGAGTGTACGGTTAGGGTTACTAGCGGGAGTAGGACAAGAGACCCAGTACTTC.

V is TRBV5-8 and J is TRBJ2-2, with a weak D call TRBD1 (5 bases). V dropped 7 bases and J dropped 6 bases, with 19 bases sitting between them. This CDR3 has 15 amino acids. Germline-derived CDR1 and CDR2 are SGHTS and YDEGEE. CDR3 coding DNA: TGTGCCAGCGCCCTCCAGGGTGGTGGGGCCGGGGAGCTGTTTTTT. As protein: CASALQGGGAGELFF. The full variable domain, with the rest looked up from reference TRBV5-8 and TRBJ2-2, is EAGVTQSPTHLIKTRGQQATLRCSPISGHTSVYWYQQALGLGLQFLLWYDEGEERNRGNFPPRFSGRQFPNYSSELNVNALELEDSALYLCASALQGGGAGELFFGEGSRLTVL.

The chain uses TRBV10-1 and TRBJ2-5; TRBD2 agrees at 10 bases. Germline CDR1 and CDR2: WNHNN and SYGVQD (reference sequence). The CDR3 runs 15 residues. V gave up 0 bases and J gave up 4 bases; unmatched junction bases: 2. CDR3 amino acids: CASSESRLAGETQYF. The CDR3 nucleotides are TGCGCCAGCAGTGAGTCTAGACTAGCGGGAGAGACCCAGTACTTC.

The chain has TRBV30 and TRBJ1-5, with 9 bases identical to TRBD1. The CDR3 totals 14 residues. Germline-derived CDR1 and CDR2 are GTSNPN and SVGIG (reference sequence). The trim removed 0 bases at V and 4 bases at J, leaving 1 base unmatched. CDR3 amino acids: CAWSVGTGNQPQHF. The CDR3 DNA is TGTGCCTGGAGTGTGGGGACAGGGAATCAGCCCCAGCATTTT.

The chain links TRBV11-2 to TRBJ2-2, with D possibly being TRBD1 (5 bases). Trimming stripped 1 base from V and 3 bases from J, with 9 bases between. CDR3 length equals 15 residues. Germline V gene sequence: CDR1 SGHAT, CDR2 FQNNGV. The CDR3 sequence is CASSLGGVDTGELFF. Written as DNA, the CDR3 is TGTGCCAGCAGCTTAGGGGGCGTTGACACCGGGGAGCTGTTTTTT.

The V gene is TRBV6-5, the J gene TRBJ2-7; tentatively, D is TRBD2 (6 bases). CDR1 and CDR2 (germline): MNHEY, SVGAGI. V lost 5 bases to trimming and J lost 6 bases, with 14 bases between them. This CDR3 spans 13 amino acids. The CDR3 sequence is CASSPRGGSEQYF. For the CDR3, the DNA is TGTGCCAGCAGTCCGCGGGGCGGGTCCGAGCAGTACTTC.

J is TRBJ2-7 and V is TRBV5-1, with D possibly TRBD2 on 5 matching bases. V lost 3 bases and J 6 bases, leaving 10 bases between the germline ends. Germline CDR1 and CDR2: SGHRS and YFSETQ. The CDR3 extends over 12 amino acids. CDR3 region: CASSSSSLEQYF. Here the CDR3 DNA reads TGCGCCAGCAGCTCTTCTAGCCTCGAGCAGTACTTC.

This clone showed up just a few times. The V call is TRBV14, the J call TRBJ1-6; a possible D gene is TRBD1 (5 bases). Trimming removed 1 base from V and 0 bases from J, with 10 bases in between. CDR3 length: 17 amino acids. CDR1 and CDR2 (germline): SGHDN, FVKESK. CDR3 DNA: TGTGCCAGCAGCCAAGTTGCGGGGGGCTCCTATAATTCACCCCTCCACTTT. It is translated as CASSQVAGGSYNSPLHF.

V usage is TRBV6-5 and J usage is TRBJ1-1, with TRBD1 matching 8 bases. Per germline, CDR1 MNHEY and CDR2 SVGAGI. V lost 7 bases and J lost 6; bases outside the gene matches: 7. CDR3 length equals 13 residues. CDR3 sequence: CASTQGQASEAFF. In DNA form, the CDR3 reads TGTGCCAGCACCCAGGGACAGGCCTCTGAAGCTTTCTTT.

This chain links TRBV15 with TRBJ2-7, with TRBD1 identical over 8 bases. This CDR3 is 16 amino acids long. Germline V lookup: CDR1 LNHNV, CDR2 YYDKDF (reference sequence). The junction had 7 bases not matched to a gene; V was cut back by 1 base and J by 2 bases. CDR3 region: CATSRAPGQGTYEQYF. The CDR3 DNA reads TGTGCCACCAGCAGAGCCCCCGGACAGGGAACCTACGAGCAGTACTTC.

The rearrangement joins TRBV27 to TRBJ2-7; D might be TRBD2 (5 bases). Trimming removed 7 bases at V and 2 bases at J, with 18 bases between. The CDR3 loop spans 15 amino acids. The germline CDR1 and CDR2 sequences are MNHEY and SMNVEV (reference sequence). The DNA of the CDR3 is TGTGCCAGCACCCCGGGCCCTAGCTGGACCTACGAGCAGTACTTC. Protein sequence: CASTPGPSWTYEQYF.

The rearrangement links TRBV27 to TRBJ2-5; D possibly corresponds to TRBD2 (6 bases). This CDR3 contains 15 residues. Trimming removed 0 bases from V and 4 bases from J, with 12 bases in between. From germline, CDR1 is MNHEY and CDR2 SMNVEV (reference sequence). CDR3 coding DNA: TGTGCCAGCAGTTTATCACGGGGGAGAGGAGAGACCCAGTACTTC. Translated: CASSLSRGRGETQYF.

This clone appeared a few times. The rearrangement uses TRBV28 and TRBJ2-7, with unresolved D. V was cut by 5 bases and J by 2 bases, with 4 bases left in between. Per germline, CDR1 MDHEN and CDR2 SYDVKM. The CDR3 has 11 amino acids. This CDR3 reads CASSVTYEQYF. Here the CDR3 DNA reads TGTGCCAGCAGTGTAACCTACGAGCAGTACTTC.

J is TRBJ2-7 and V is TRBV2; 9 nucleotides align to TRBD1. Germline CDR1 and CDR2: SNHLY and FYNNEI. With 6 bases clipped from V and 2 bases from J, the junction kept 5 bases outside the gene matches. There are 14 residues in the CDR3. The CDR3 DNA is TGTGCCAGCAGGTTAGGGGACAGGGCCTACGAGCAGTACTTC. Its protein product is CASRLGDRAYEQYF.

The V and J genes are TRBV2 and TRBJ2-1; 9 bases are shared with TRBD1. V lost 6 bases and J lost 2; bases outside the gene matches: 5. There are 15 residues in the CDR3. Germline lookup yields CDR1 SNHLY and CDR2 FYNNEI. As DNA, the CDR3 is TGTGCCAGCAGCACCGGGACAGGGCCCTACAATGAGCAGTTCTTC. Amino acids: CASSTGTGPYNEQFF.

This chain joins TRBV24-1 and TRBJ2-5; D might be TRBD2 (6 bases). The CDR3 has 13 residues. Germline assignment: CDR1 KGHDR and CDR2 SFDVKD. With 6 bases removed from V and 6 bases from J, the gap between germline ends came to 13 bases. The CDR3 region is CATSSTSIKTQYF. The CDR3 nucleotides read TGTGCCACCAGTTCGACTAGTATAAAGACCCAGTACTTC.

Of note for this clone: Other DNA sequences in the same sample also yield this CDR3. Here the CDR3 DNA reads TGCGCCAGCAGCCTGAGCACAGATACGCAGTATTTT. Residues: CASSLSTDTQYF. The chain couples TRBV5-1 to TRBJ2-3; D call uncertain. CDR1 and CDR2 from the germline V gene are SGHRS and YFSETQ. CDR3 length: 12 residues. V shed 4 bases and J shed 0 bases, with 3 bases lying between them.

The V and J genes are TRBV6-1 and TRBJ1-2, with 10 nucleotides matching TRBD1. CDR1 and CDR2 from the germline V gene are MNHNS and SASEGT. V gave up 2 bases and J gave up 6 bases; unmatched junction bases: 12. CDR3 length equals 17 residues. The CDR3 loop is CASSEFRRIGTGDGYTF. The CDR3 DNA reads TGTGCCAGCAGTGAATTTCGACGAATTGGGACAGGGGATGGCTACACCTTC.

This chain links TRBV27 with TRBJ1-2, with 7 bases lining up with TRBD1. The germline V gene has CDR1 MNHEY and CDR2 SMNVEV (reference sequence). V shed 2 bases, J shed 4 bases, and the junction held 4 bases outside the gene matches. The CDR3 totals 14 residues. The CDR3 reads CASSLQGEGYGYTF. CDR3 DNA: TGTGCCAGCAGTTTACAGGGGGAAGGCTATGGCTACACCTTC.

The CDR3 loop reads CATSDAQGDKNIQYF. CDR3 DNA sequence: TGTGCCACCAGTGATGCCCAAGGGGATAAAAACATTCAGTACTTC. The chain uses TRBV24-1 and TRBJ2-4; the D gene is possibly TRBD1 (5 bases). V was clipped by 3 bases and J by 4 bases, with 12 bases between them. The CDR3 is made up of 15 amino acids. Per germline, CDR1 KGHDR and CDR2 SFDVKD.

The chain carries TRBV12-5 and TRBJ2-3; 14 bases align to TRBD2. Trimming removed 5 bases from V and 5 bases from J; junction bases left unmatched: 3. Germline values: CDR1 LGHNT, CDR2 FRNRAP. The CDR3 length is 15 residues. DNA for the CDR3: TGTGCTAGTGGTCTGGGACTAGCGGGAGAAGATACGCAGTATTTT. It translates to CASGLGLAGEDTQYF.

The gene calls are TRBV4-1 and TRBJ2-3; a possible D gene is TRBD2 (5 bases). CDR3 length: 20 residues. In germline, CDR1 is MGHRA, CDR2 YSYEKL. Trimming stripped 0 bases from V and 1 base from J, with 23 bases between. DNA for the CDR3: TGCGCCAGCAGCCAAGATGACGGTAGCATTAGCGAGTTCCGCACAGATACGCAGTATTTT. Residues: CASSQDDGSISEFRTDTQYF.

The V gene is TRBV6-6, the J gene TRBJ2-5; TRBD2 matches 9 bases. The CDR3 has 16 residues. With V trimmed by 2 bases and J by 5 bases, 9 bases remained unmatched. Germline V lookup: CDR1 MNHNY, CDR2 SVGAGI (reference sequence). The CDR3 here is CASSYRAGGVGETQYF. CDR3 sequence (DNA): TGTGCCAGCAGTTACCGTGCGGGAGGGGTTGGCGAGACCCAGTACTTC.

The chain combines TRBV6-5 with TRBJ2-5, with D uncertain. Trimming stripped 5 bases from V and 4 bases from J, with 14 bases between. The CDR3 is made up of 14 amino acids. Germline V lookup: CDR1 MNHEY, CDR2 SVGAGI. DNA of the CDR3: TGTGCCAGCAGTCTTGGGCTCCACCCAGAGACCCAGTACTTC. Its protein product is CASSLGLHPETQYF.

The rearrangement links TRBV28 to TRBJ2-7; D is perhaps TRBD1 (5 bases). Per germline, CDR1 MDHEN and CDR2 SYDVKM. This CDR3 region has 16 residues. Trimming removed 3 bases at V and 1 base at J, with 16 bases between. The CDR3 region has the DNA TGTGCCAGCAGTTTTAGACAGACGCTCAGGTCCTACGAGCAGTACTTC. Its translation is CASSFRQTLRSYEQYF.